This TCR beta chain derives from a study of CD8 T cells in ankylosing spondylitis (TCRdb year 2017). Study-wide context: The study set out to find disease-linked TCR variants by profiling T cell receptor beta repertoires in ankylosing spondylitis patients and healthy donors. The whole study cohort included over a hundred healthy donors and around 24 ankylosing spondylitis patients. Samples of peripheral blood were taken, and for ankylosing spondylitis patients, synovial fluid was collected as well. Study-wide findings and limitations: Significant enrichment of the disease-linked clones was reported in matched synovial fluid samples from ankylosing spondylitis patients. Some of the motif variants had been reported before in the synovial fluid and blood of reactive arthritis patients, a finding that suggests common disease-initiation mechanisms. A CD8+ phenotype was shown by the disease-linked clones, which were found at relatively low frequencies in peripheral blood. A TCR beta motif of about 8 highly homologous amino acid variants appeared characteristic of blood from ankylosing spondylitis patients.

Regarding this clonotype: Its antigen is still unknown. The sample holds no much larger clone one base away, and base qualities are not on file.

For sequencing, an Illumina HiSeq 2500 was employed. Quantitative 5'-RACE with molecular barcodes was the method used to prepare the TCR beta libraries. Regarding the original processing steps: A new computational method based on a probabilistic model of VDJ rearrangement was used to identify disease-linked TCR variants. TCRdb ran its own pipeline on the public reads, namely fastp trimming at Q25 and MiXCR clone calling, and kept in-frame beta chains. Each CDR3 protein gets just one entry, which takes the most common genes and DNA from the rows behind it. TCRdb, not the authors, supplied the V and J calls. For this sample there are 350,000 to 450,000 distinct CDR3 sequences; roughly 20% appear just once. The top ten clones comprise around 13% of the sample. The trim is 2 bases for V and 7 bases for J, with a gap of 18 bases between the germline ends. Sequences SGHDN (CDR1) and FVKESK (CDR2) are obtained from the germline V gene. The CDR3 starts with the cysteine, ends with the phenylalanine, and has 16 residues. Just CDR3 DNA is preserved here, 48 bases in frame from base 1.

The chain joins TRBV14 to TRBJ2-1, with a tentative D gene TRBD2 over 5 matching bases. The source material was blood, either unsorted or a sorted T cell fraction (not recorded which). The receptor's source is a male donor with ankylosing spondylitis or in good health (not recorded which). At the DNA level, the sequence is TGTGCCAGCAGCCAACCAAAAACGGGATCGGGGAATGAGCAGTTCTTC. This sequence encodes CASSQPKTGSGNEQFF.